This T cell receptor (beta chain) was documented in a study of blood T cell repertoires in COVID-19. The overall study: From T cells, B-cell-depleted T cells, or PBMCs came the material, which was cDNA or gDNA.

Original methodology: Amplified reference gene primers provided the basis for estimating nucleated cell counts. This table comes from immunoSEQ multiplex PCR, and its TCRdb copy is limited to in-frame clones, with some not included. The D gene and trimming were derived from the DNA, and the V and J assignments and clone size from that table. In the table there are 80,000 or so clones, 75% to 85% of which are singletons. The CDR3 extends over 15 amino acids. Unmatched junction bases numbered 4, after V lost 4 bases and J lost 4 bases. CDR1 and CDR2 from the germline V gene are MNHEY and SVGEGT. The sequenced material came from peripheral blood. This rearrangement joins TRBV6-2 or TRBV6-3 to TRBJ2-2, with 9 bases that match TRBD1. This clonotype was sampled from a man over 45 with COVID-19, enrolled during active disease. CDR3 sequence reads: CASSSWTGVTGELFF. The CDR3 bases are TGTGCCAGCAGTTCTTGGACAGGGGTCACCGGGGAGCTGTTTTTT.